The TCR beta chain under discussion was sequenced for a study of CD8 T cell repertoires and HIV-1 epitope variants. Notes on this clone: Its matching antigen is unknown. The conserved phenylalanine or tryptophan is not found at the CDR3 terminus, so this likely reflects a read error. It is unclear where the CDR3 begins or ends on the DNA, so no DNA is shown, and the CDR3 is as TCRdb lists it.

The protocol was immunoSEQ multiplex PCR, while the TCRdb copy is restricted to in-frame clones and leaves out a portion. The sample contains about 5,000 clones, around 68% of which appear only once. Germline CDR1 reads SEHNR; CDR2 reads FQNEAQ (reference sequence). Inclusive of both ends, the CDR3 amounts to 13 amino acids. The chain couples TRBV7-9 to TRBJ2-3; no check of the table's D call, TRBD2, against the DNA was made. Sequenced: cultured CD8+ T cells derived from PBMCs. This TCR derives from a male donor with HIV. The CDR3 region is CASSFDPTSAQFG.